This T cell receptor beta chain was retrieved from a study of blood T cell repertoires in COVID-19. Study-wide background: The study drew acute and convalescent COVID-19 samples from the United States, Italy and Spain. T cells, B-cell-depleted T cells, or PBMCs provided the cDNA or gDNA that served as material.

The J segment lost 7 bases and the V segment lost 3 bases, leaving 6 bases of the junction unmatched. The CDR3 sequence is 15 residues long. Germline V lookup: CDR1 SGHNT, CDR2 YYREEE (reference sequence). Original processing notes: Reference gene primer amplification yielded estimated nucleated cell counts. The data were produced by immunoSEQ multiplex PCR, yet TCRdb's version contains in-frame clones alone and is incomplete. That table gives V, J and clone size, and the DNA gave D and trimming. The table has some 65,000 clones, approximately 80% seen once. Ten or more counts support this clone. The chain links TRBV5-4 to TRBJ1-6; TRBD1 matches 8 bases. The TCR was taken from a woman aged 70-85 years with acute or convalescent COVID-19. The sequencing sample was made of peripheral blood. The CDR3 sequence: CASSSRTGRNSPLHF. The CDR3 nucleotides are TGTGCCAGCAGCTCCCGGACAGGGCGAAATTCACCCCTCCACTTT. The full variable domain, completed using reference TRBV5-4 and TRBJ1-6, is ETGVTQSPTHLIKTRGQQVTLRCSSQSGHNTVSWYQQALGQGPQFIFQYYREEENGRGNFPPRFSGLQFPNYSSELNVNALELDDSALYLCASSSRTGRNSPLHFGNGTRLTVT.